The sequence of this T cell receptor beta chain was determined in a study of T cells in Graves' hyperthyroidism and ophthalmopathy. What was amplified from RNA transcripts were TCR beta CDR3 regions. Using the HTBI primer set, a first-round RT-PCR was run on the TCR CDR3. MiXCR, run by TCRdb on the multiplex PCR reads, gives a single entry per CDR3 protein. Of 700,000 or so distinct CDR3 sequences listed, 16% are singletons. Trimming took 3 bases from V and 1 from J; bases not matched to a gene: 5. In germline, CDR1 is SGHRS, CDR2 YFSETQ. The CDR3 loop spans 15 amino acids. Stability of Graves' hyperthyroidism was defined as absent ophthalmopathy progression within 18 months.

The clonotype was recovered from a man between 18 and 35 years old with Graves' hyperthyroidism. The chain uses TRBV5-1 and TRBJ2-3; 7 bases are a match to TRBD2. Sequenced input: blood. In DNA form, the CDR3 reads TGCGCCAGCAGCTGGGGCGGGAGACGCACAGATACGCAGTATTTT. Translation: CASSWGGRRTDTQYF.